This T cell receptor beta chain was documented in a study of cytomegalovirus exposure and HLA in healthy donors (dated by TCRdb to the late 2010s). Turning to the overall study: In an earlier analysis of around 540 of the donors, less than 350 Gb of sequence data and 117 million unique TCR beta sequences from about 180 million T cells were reported. An early release that covered roughly 600 HLA-typed donors contained around 330 gigabases of sequencing data and around 80 million unique TCR sequences. Of the roughly 400 genotyped donors, 65% to 90% fell in the genetic ancestry cluster associated with self-reported Caucasian donors. The aim of the study was to test whether cataloging public T cell receptors could identify signatures of past pathogen exposure. The study used immunosequencing to profile the T cell repertoires of 666 subjects and linked those repertoires to cytomegalovirus serostatus. Along with the approximately 700-subject first cohort, a separate validation cohort of over 90 different subjects was used. To predict cytomegalovirus infection status, the study brought together high-throughput TCR immunosequencing, statistical association of individual TCRs with disease status, and machine learning. To study patterns of TCR occurrence, a later analysis re-analyzed previously published TCR beta repertoires from several hundred donors and added high-resolution HLA genotyping. Rather than drawing on any new phenotypic data, the later analysis identified candidate immune exposures from TCR beta sequences and the way those sequences occurred across donors. An earlier analysis of around 540 of the donors applied high-throughput TCR beta sequencing to assess whether each TCR beta V gene segment acted as functional or pseudogenic. Donor age, sex, ethnicity and CMV serostatus were compiled together with the repertoire data. A later genetic analysis took genome-wide SNP genotypes for about 65% of the 666 donors and used that subset as a discovery cohort. All discovery cohort repertoires had been generated on a single sequencing platform. HLA typing covered class I and class II loci at four-digit resolution. Typing coverage varied by locus: roughly 629-640 donors for A, B, C, DRB1 and DQB1; 522 for DQA1; over 600 for DPA1; 450 to 480 for DPB1. Because of strong linkage in the cohort, five DR-DQ haplotypes were treated as single units for association and clustering. Among some 410 genotyped donors of the cohort, an average of roughly 230,000 unique TCR beta nucleotide sequences was sequenced per donor, of which 15% to 20% were non-productive.

Overall study outcomes, separate from this receptor: Because some donors lacked HLA typing at each locus, the association tests relied only on the typed subset. Seventeen rarely observed V segments, including chromosome 9 orphons, were excluded from the earlier analysis of almost 600 of the donors because counts were too low. V-gene and J-gene trimming of TCR beta chains was associated with a missense DCLRE1C variant in a later genetic analysis, and the association was replicated in an independent cohort. A later genetic analysis reported fewer N-insertions in productive TCRs among donors in an Asian-associated ancestry cluster than the 666-donor mean. Broadly in line with IMGT annotations, most TCR beta V segments showed up in productive rearrangements about 87% or about 30% of the time in an earlier analysis of 450 to 600 of the donors. The study listed 150 to 200 TCR beta chains as associated with cytomegalovirus. The only immune exposure information available for the cohort was CMV serostatus. The presence/absence analyses assumed that sequencing depth was roughly uniform across donors, and that assumption may not be true. A further reported finding was that TCR beta sequences accurately predicted the HLA-A and HLA-B alleles for most subjects in the first cohort. The classifier was reported to diagnose cytomegalovirus status with high specificity and sensitivity in both the original and validation cohorts. Several of the top co-occurrence clusters appeared to be linked to parvovirus B19, influenza, CMV and Epstein-Barr virus, according to a later analysis. In a later analysis, 15,000 to 20,000 TCR beta sequences were associated with specific HLA alleles at a false discovery rate of 0.05. Most TCR sequences were seen in very few donors, while some public TCRs were found in many individuals. In a later analysis, the rate of TCR association differed among HLA loci, with DRB1 alleles having the most associated TCRs and HLA-C alleles having the fewest. The cohort was sequenced for TCR beta chains only, and without alpha or paired-chain data the features that could be detected were limited. In vitro tests confirmed that a few of the cytomegalovirus-associated TCR beta chains recognize cytomegalovirus antigens. Because the 87-base-pair reads could not distinguish some IMGT-functional V segments, including TRBV6-2 and TRBV6-3, those segments were excluded. The sequencing pipeline was judged likely to have produced a cluster of highly shared sequence variants as a technical artifact. Correlated functional status among segregating V segments might reflect linkage disequilibrium, but an unknown experimental factor could not be ruled out. Assigning TCR associations to individual alleles was difficult when HLA alleles, especially DR and DQ, strongly co-occurred. According to the authors, the approach could potentially be generalized to other disease states and immunological phenotypes. A later analysis found that HLA-associated TCR beta chains were more clonally expanded and had lower generation probabilities than equally common non-associated chains. A later analysis found that most CMV-associated TCR beta chains appeared HLA-restricted, with HLA associations seemingly driven largely by CMV exposure.

The library came from the immunoSEQ multiplex PCR assay. For the multiplex PCR, a mixture combining 60 forward primers for TCR Vbeta segments and 13 reverse primers for TCR Jbeta segments was used. A multiplex PCR assay on genomic DNA amplified the CDR3 region of rearranged TCR beta genes. The Illumina HiSeq System was used to sequence the amplified TCR beta libraries as 87-base-pair reads. The authors processed their data as follows. A later analysis counted approximately 74 million unique TCR beta chains across the 666 repertoires, and some 11 million of these chains were shared by at least two donors. A nearest-neighbor algorithm error-corrected the raw reads and collapsed the reads into unique sequences, merging closely related sequences to remove PCR and sequencing errors. Alignment of CDR3 sequences to IMGT reference sequences was used to assign V, D and J gene segments. For a sequence to be retained, at least a six-nucleotide match to both a V gene segment and a J gene segment was required. Rearrangements were classified as productive when the CDR3 lacked stop codons and remained in frame with V and J, and all other rearrangements were classified as non-productive. Following IMGT convention, CDR3 was defined as the stretch from the second conserved V-encoded cysteine up to the conserved J-encoded phenylalanine. Sequences without an unambiguous match to a single V gene segment were excluded from the earlier analysis of about 630 of the donors. An earlier analysis of fewer than 650 of the donors classified V segments as functional when productive rearrangements were above 56.7% and as segregating when the standard deviation between donors was above 5%. A statistical classification framework was built for diagnosing cytomegalovirus status from the catalog of TCR beta chain sequences. In a later analysis, V and J genes were assigned by comparing TCR nucleotide sequences against IMGT/GENE-DB human TR gene sequences. In a later analysis, CDR3 sequences and most-parsimonious VDJ recombination scenarios were assigned using the TCRdist pipeline. In a later analysis, each TCR beta chain was defined by its CDR3 amino acid sequence together with its V-gene family, and reads lacking a unique V-gene family were excluded. In a later analysis, 450 to 600 highly shared, low-generation-probability nucleotide sequences were removed to address suspected cross-contamination and a sequencing artifact. In a later analysis, a clonal expansion index for each public chain was calculated from normalized within-repertoire ranks of inferred template counts. In a later analysis, generation probabilities were computed using a VDJ recombination model fitted to out-of-frame rearrangements, and the results were checked against IGoR. Hypergeometric tests were used in a later analysis to score TCR-TCR, TCR-HLA and TCR-CMV co-occurrence, with a repertoire-size bias correction applied to the TCR pairs. To estimate false discovery rates, a later analysis permuted the HLA or CMV assignments 20 times. In a later analysis, co-occurring TCRs were grouped using DBSCAN, with TCRdist sequence similarity added in when clustering inside HLA-allele-positive subsets. Repertoires with fewer than 30,000 or more than 120,000 public chains were left out of co-occurrence clustering, as were about five repertoires with anomalous nucleotide sharing. The table comes from immuneACCESS by way of TCRdb, which keeps in-frame sequences with V and J called. Part of the clones is missing from these tables; in studies checked, under half for an unresolved V gene and the rest for unknown reasons. V and J calls and clone size are given by that table; D and trimming were obtained from the DNA. The sample yields around 180,000 clones; roughly four fifths were counted once. 4.8% of the sample lies in the top ten.

As regards this clone: The clone's antigen remains unknown. No clone much larger than this one lies a single base away; base qualities are absent.

In total, 630 or so healthy bone marrow donors made up the cohort. At the time of sampling, every cohort member was nominally healthy, though immune exposures that went unrecorded were likely present. The donor tested CMV seronegative and was one of the 352 seronegative cohort members. Every donor gave a peripheral blood sample, and the peripheral blood mononuclear cells from that sample were used for TCR beta sequencing. Genomic DNA extraction from the blood cell samples was performed with the Qiagen DNeasy Blood Extraction Kit. The CDR3 holds 14 amino acids from the cysteine to the phenylalanine. The read is trimmed to its CDR3 DNA, 42 bases read in frame from base 1. In the germline V gene, CDR1 corresponds to MNHNS and CDR2 to SASEGT. Relative to germline, V is 6 bases shorter and J is 0 bases shorter, with 10 bases between their ends.

The sequence was obtained from a man between 18 and 35 years old in good health and CMV-seronegative. The V gene is TRBV6-1 and the J gene is TRBJ2-3; the D gene lacks a confident call. The specimen sequenced was PBMCs. The CDR3 sequence is CASSVVSSTDTQYF. The DNA reads TGTGCCAGCAGCGTCGTTTCTAGCACAGATACGCAGTATTTT.